The clone carrying this T cell receptor (beta chain) was detected many times. Its antigen is still unknown. The data belong to a study of T cell repertoires in cytomegalovirus infection. Across the study: HLA-C-restricted CMV epitopes, recently identified, and well-studied HLA-B-restricted ones were used by the study. Based on public TCR beta signatures, there were indications of CMV infection and of a matching HLA type.

Germline V gene data show CDR1 as MNHNS and CDR2 as SASEGT. J was trimmed by 4 bases and V by 6 bases; bases with no gene match: 6. CDR3 length: 16 amino acids. Study-wide results and limits: CMV-specific TCR beta clonotypes restricted by HLA-C were the ones dominating the ex vivo response. CMV carriers with the relevant HLA were identified by cumulative public TCR beta family frequency.

In TCRdb, the reads were re-called with MiXCR into one record per CDR3 protein. The sample includes fewer than 850,000 distinct CDR3 sequences, almost 30% of them seen just once. This clonotype was sampled from a human donor in good health (CMV status not recorded). Some clones in this sample may be carry-over from other donors' samples. The V call is TRBV6-1, the J call TRBJ1-4, with 12 bases fitting TRBD1. The sequencing here drew on cultured CD8+ T cells from PBMCs, taken from culture after CMV antigen stimulation. CDR3 sequence reads: CASRGDRGLVNEKLFF. The CDR3 coding sequence is TGTGCCAGCAGGGGGGACAGGGGGCTAGTTAATGAAAAACTGTTTTTT.